This T cell receptor (beta chain) was sequenced during a study of neoadjuvant anti-PD-1 for oral cavity cancer. Sequencing used immunoSEQ multiplex PCR; TCRdb keeps in-frame clones, though not all of them. The data contain thousands of clones, 45% to 75% of them singletons. Time point specified: after neoadjuvant nivolumab, at surgical resection. Stage II-IVA oral cavity squamous cell carcinoma was new and untreated by systemic or radiation therapy. Concerning this clone: No antigen is known for it.

Overall study findings and caveats: Each response group had just a few patients in TCR analyses.

This CDR3 comprises 13 residues. CDR1 is MDHEN and CDR2 is SYDVKM in the germline V gene. Trimming pared 5 bases from V and 0 bases from J, leaving 5 bases between. This receptor was taken from a person between 40 and 79 years old with oral cavity squamous cell carcinoma. The gene calls are TRBV28 and TRBJ1-5; D ambiguous. The material was tumor tissue, obtained after nivolumab (anti-PD-1) treatment. Here the CDR3 DNA reads TGTGCCAGCAGTGATTATAGCAATCAGCCCCAGCATTTT. It yields the protein CASSDYSNQPQHF.